This T cell receptor beta chain emerged from a study of T cells after yellow fever vaccination. This clonotype has at least ten counts. Per germline, CDR1 SGHTA and CDR2 FQGNSA. The CDR3 extends over 15 amino acids. V was trimmed by 1 base and J by 0 bases, leaving 9 bases between them. TCRdb analysed the 5' RACE reads with MiXCR anew, one entry per CDR3 protein. The table shows some 300,000 distinct CDR3 sequences, with 7.5% to 9% occurring only once. This sample comprised CD4+ T cells sorted from PBMCs, obtained 5 days after the yellow fever booster vaccination. This sequence joins TRBV7-2 and TRBJ1-1; D is ambiguous. This clonotype was obtained from a man between 18 and 29 years old who received the YFV17D yellow fever vaccine. DNA for the CDR3: TGTGCCAGCAGCTTAGACCCGGTAATGAACACTGAAGCTTTCTTT. As protein: CASSLDPVMNTEAFF.